The rows below give T cell receptor beta chains drawn from one sample of a study of T cell changes during pregnancy in multiple sclerosis. Assay used: immunoSEQ multiplex PCR; TCRdb lists only in-frame clones, some missing. The sample lists around 97,000 clones; approximately 90% were seen once. Here the sequenced sample was peripheral blood, taken in the second trimester of pregnancy. These receptors all come from a female donor in good health, enrolled as a control in a pregnancy study. Each CDR3 is given with its conserved first and last residue. The D gene is left open where the match is weak. Size values are once, few and many counts, or a class for expanded clones, and some rows have none.

>TRBJ1-6|NA|TRBV4-3|NA
CASSQERFRPVGNSPLHF
TGCGCCAGCAGCCAAGAGAGGTTTAGGCCAGTCGGTAATTCACCCCTCCACTTT
>TRBJ2-7|TRBD1|TRBV5-1|NA
CASTVPGTGAFEQYF
TGCGCCAGCACCGTACCGGGGACAGGGGCGTTCGAGCAGTACTTC
>TRBJ2-7|NA|TRBV4-1|once
CASSQEERVPGYEQYF
TGCGCCAGCAGCCAAGAGGAGAGGGTCCCAGGCTACGAGCAGTACTTC
>TRBJ2-3|NA|TRBV7-2|NA
CASSPLSTDTQYF
TGTGCCAGCAGCCCACTGAGCACAGATACGCAGTATTTT
>TRBJ1-1|NA|TRBV15|NA
CATSGGVVSNTEAFF
TGTGCCACCAGCGGAGGAGTAGTTTCGAACACTGAAGCTTTCTTT
>TRBJ1-5|NA|TRBV6-1|NA
CASSELGGLGNQPQHF
TGTGCCAGCAGTGAATTGGGGGGGCTAGGCAATCAGCCCCAGCATTTT
>TRBJ2-1|TRBD1|TRBV7-6|NA
CASSLTGAGEQFF
TGTGCCAGCAGTCTCACAGGGGCGGGCGAGCAGTTCTTC
>TRBJ1-4|NA|TRBV6-5|NA
CASSYSPTVFNEKLFF
TGTGCCAGCAGTTACAGCCCGACAGTATTTAATGAAAAACTGTTTTTT
>TRBJ1-2|TRBD1|TRBV19|NA
CASSIDGGTGFYGYTF
TGTGCCAGTAGTATAGACGGCGGGACAGGGTTTTATGGCTACACCTTC
>TRBJ1-2|NA|TRBV11-2|NA
CASSLSGTEGNTF
TGTGCCAGCAGCTTATCCGGGACTGAAGGTAACACCTTC
>TRBJ2-3|TRBD2|TRBV5-4|NA
CASSPLAGTDTQYF
TGTGCCAGCAGCCCTCTAGCGGGGACCGATACGCAGTATTTT
>TRBJ2-7|NA|TRBV5-1|once
CASSLVDGAYEQYF
TGCGCCAGCAGCTTGGTGGACGGGGCCTACGAGCAGTACTTC
>TRBJ1-4|NA|TRBV5-1|NA
CASSLAQGPNEKLFF
TGCGCCAGCAGCTTGGCACAGGGTCCTAATGAAAAACTGTTTTTT
>TRBJ1-5|NA|TRBV28|NA
CASSPVGLSNQPQHF
TGTGCCAGCAGTCCCGTGGGGCTAAGCAATCAGCCCCAGCATTTT
>TRBJ1-2|NA|TRBV4-1|few
CASSQDFLGLSF
TGCGCCAGCAGCCAAGATTTCCTAGGACTTTCATTC
>TRBJ1-3|TRBD1|TRBV7-2|NA
CASSLGGDRSTGNTIYF
TGTGCCAGCAGCTTAGGTGGGGACAGATCAACTGGAAACACCATATATTTT
>TRBJ1-2|NA|TRBV7-9|NA
CASSENLQEGYGYTF
TGTGCCAGCAGCGAAAACTTACAGGAGGGCTATGGCTACACCTTC
>TRBJ1-2|NA|TRBV6-6|NA
CASRQIYGYTF
TGTGCCAGCAGACAGATCTATGGCTACACCTTC
>TRBJ2-7|NA|TRBV19|NA
CASRLTESSYEQYF
TGTGCCAGTAGATTGACGGAGAGCTCCTACGAGCAGTACTTC
>TRBJ1-2|TRBD1|TRBV28|NA
CASSTARWDRGHYGYTF
TGTGCCAGCAGTACTGCCCGATGGGACAGGGGGCATTATGGCTACACCTTC
>TRBJ2-3|NA|TRBV9|NA
CASSVAAGVTDTQYF
TGTGCCAGCAGCGTAGCTGCAGGGGTCACAGATACGCAGTATTTT
>TRBJ2-7|TRBD1|TRBV7-2|NA
CASSTRQGSTYEQYF
TGTGCCAGCAGCACCCGACAGGGAAGCACCTACGAGCAGTACTTC